The entry below describes one T cell receptor beta chain. The data belong to a study of blood T cell repertoires in COVID-19. TCRdb keeps only in-frame clones here, not all; method: immunoSEQ multiplex PCR. The sample has under 300,000 clones, around 87% seen once. This receptor was identified in a man in his 60s who had recovered from COVID-19. The sequenced material came from peripheral blood.

The DNA of the CDR3 is TGTGCCAGCAGCGCAGGGGGCAATCAGCCCCAGCATTTT. The encoded protein is CASSAGGNQPQHF. The V gene is TRBV11-2, the J gene TRBJ1-5, with D possibly being TRBD1 (6 bases). CDR1 and CDR2 from the germline V gene are SGHAT and FQNNGV. CDR3 length equals 13 residues. The V end lost 5 bases, the J end lost 2 bases, and 7 bases lay between the germline ends.